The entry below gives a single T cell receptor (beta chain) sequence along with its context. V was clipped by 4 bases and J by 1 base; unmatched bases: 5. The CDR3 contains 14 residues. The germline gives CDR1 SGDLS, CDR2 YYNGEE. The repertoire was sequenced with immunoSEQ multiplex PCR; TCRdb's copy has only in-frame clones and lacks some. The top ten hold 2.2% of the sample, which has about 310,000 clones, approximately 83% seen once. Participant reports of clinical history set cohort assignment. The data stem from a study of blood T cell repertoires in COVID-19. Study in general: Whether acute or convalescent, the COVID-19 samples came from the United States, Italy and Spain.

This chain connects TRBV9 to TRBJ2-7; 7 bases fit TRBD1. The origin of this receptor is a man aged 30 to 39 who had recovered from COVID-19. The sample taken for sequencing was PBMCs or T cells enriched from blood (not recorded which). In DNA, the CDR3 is TGTGCCAGCAGCCCGGGGACAGCGTCCTACGAGCAGTACTTC. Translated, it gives CASSPGTASYEQYF.